Here is one T cell receptor (beta chain) with its context. Its antigen remains unidentified. Measured with immunoSEQ multiplex PCR; TCRdb has only the in-frame clones, and not every one. In the table there are under 65,000 clones, roughly 83% of which are singletons. This specimen comes from a study of lymphopenia after photon versus proton radiotherapy. The study, taken as a whole, reports: Relative stability marked proton patients; photon patients lost diversity and naive cells. Only patients who died were analyzed for survival; proton advantage is unproven. Post-nadir TCR diversity decline inversely tracked overall survival among those who died. After lymphocyte nadir, photon-treated repertoires showed oligoclonal expansion, especially CD8+ Temra.

Per germline, CDR1 SNHLY and CDR2 FYNNEI. V was clipped by 6 bases and J by 6 bases, with 14 bases between them. The CDR3 consists of 13 residues. The source is a man aged 55-75 years with pancreatic cancer. The chain couples TRBV2 to TRBJ1-2; D is ambiguous. The specimen comprised peripheral blood, sampled from a patient treated with proton-based radiotherapy. CDR3 sequence reads: CASRETNQNGYTF. As DNA, the CDR3 is TGTGCCAGCAGAGAGACAAATCAAAATGGCTACACCTTC.